Each of the 7 T cell receptor beta chains below was sequenced from the same sample in a study of cytomegalovirus exposure and HLA in healthy donors. The PCR contained 60 Vbeta and 13 Jbeta primers. Profiling relied on immunoSEQ multiplex PCR, and the TCRdb table lists in-frame clones only, not all of them. The table has roughly 100,000 clones, 75% to 85% seen once. Specimen: PBMCs. Receptors originate from a male donor in good health and CMV-seropositive.

The chain employs TRBV28 and TRBJ1-4, with D hard to call. Trimming cost V 2 bases and J 2 bases, with 9 bases left between them. CDR3 length: 15 amino acids. The germline V gene encodes CDR1 MDHEN and CDR2 SYDVKM. The CDR3 nucleotides read TGTGCCAGCAGTTTACCTCAGAGGACTAATGAAAAACTGTTTTTT. Protein sequence: CASSLPQRTNEKLFF.

This clone has just a few counts. The gene calls are TRBV5-1 and TRBJ2-3, with 7 bases lining up with TRBD1. CDR1 is SGHRS, CDR2 YFSETQ, per germline. V was pared by 3 bases and J by 0 bases, with 7 bases of the junction left unmatched. This CDR3 is built from 16 residues. The CDR3 loop is CASSWTGSPSTDTQYF. The DNA of the CDR3 is TGCGCCAGCAGCTGGACAGGAAGCCCTAGCACAGATACGCAGTATTTT.

This clone was seen a handful of times. The chain recombines TRBV29-1 with TRBJ1-1; weak D call: TRBD1 (5 bases). This CDR3 has 10 amino acids. CDR1 SQVTM and CDR2 ANQGSEA come from the germline V gene. The ends were cut back, 8 bases at V and 8 bases at J, with 12 bases in the middle. The CDR3 is CSSQGTEAFF. The CDR3 region has the DNA TGCAGCTCCCAGGGCACGGAAGCTTTCTTT.

This clone was detected once. The genes are TRBV5-1 and TRBJ2-5, with 10 bases lining up with TRBD2. CDR1 and CDR2 (germline): SGHRS, YFSETQ. The CDR3 has 16 residues. With V trimmed by 4 bases and J by 2 bases, 8 bases remained unmatched. Here the CDR3 reads CASSLSSSGGQETQYF. CDR3 nucleotide sequence: TGCGCCAGCAGCCTGAGCTCTAGCGGGGGACAAGAGACCCAGTACTTC.

The rearrangement joins TRBV30 to TRBJ1-2, with D maybe TRBD1 (5 bases). This CDR3 is 14 amino acids long. Per the germline V gene, CDR1 is GTSNPN and CDR2 is SVGIG (reference sequence). Trimming removed 8 bases at V and 4 bases at J, with 20 bases between. The CDR3 is CAAHNYPGGYGYTF. CDR3 bases: TGTGCCGCACACAACTACCCGGGGGGCTATGGCTACACCTTC.

This sequence joins TRBV9 and TRBJ1-1; possible D gene TRBD1, 5 bases. V was trimmed by 0 bases and J by 0 bases, leaving 9 bases between them. The CDR3 consists of 15 residues. Per germline, CDR1 SGDLS and CDR2 YYNGEE. The CDR3 here is CASSVEPGLNTEAFF. In nucleotides, the CDR3 is TGTGCCAGCAGCGTAGAACCAGGGCTGAACACTGAAGCTTTCTTT.

The chain links TRBV5-1 to TRBJ1-1, with 9 bases aligning to TRBD1. Trimming removed 3 bases from V and 3 bases from J; junction bases left unmatched: 9. The CDR3 length is 16 residues. CDR1 SGHRS and CDR2 YFSETQ come from the germline V gene. The chain's CDR3 is CASSSWTGEGDTEAFF. CDR3 nucleotide sequence: TGCGCCAGCAGCTCATGGACAGGGGAGGGGGACACTGAAGCTTTCTTT.